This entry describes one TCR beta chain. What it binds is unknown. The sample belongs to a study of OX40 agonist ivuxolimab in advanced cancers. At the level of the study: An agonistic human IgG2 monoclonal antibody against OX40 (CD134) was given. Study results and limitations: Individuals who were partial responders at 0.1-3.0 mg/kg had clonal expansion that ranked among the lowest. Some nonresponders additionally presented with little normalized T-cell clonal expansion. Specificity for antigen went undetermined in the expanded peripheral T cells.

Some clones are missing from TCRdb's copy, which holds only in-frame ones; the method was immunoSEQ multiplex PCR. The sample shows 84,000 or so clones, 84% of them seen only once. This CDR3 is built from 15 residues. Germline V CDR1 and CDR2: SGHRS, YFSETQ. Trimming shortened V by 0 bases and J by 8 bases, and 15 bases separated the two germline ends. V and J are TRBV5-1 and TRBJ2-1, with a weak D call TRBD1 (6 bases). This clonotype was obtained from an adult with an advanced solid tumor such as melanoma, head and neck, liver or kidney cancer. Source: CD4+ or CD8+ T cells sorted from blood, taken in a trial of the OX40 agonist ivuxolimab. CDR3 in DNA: TGCGCCAGCAGCTTGGGGGCAGGGGCAAGGGATGAGCAGTTCTTC. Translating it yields CASSLGAGARDEQFF.